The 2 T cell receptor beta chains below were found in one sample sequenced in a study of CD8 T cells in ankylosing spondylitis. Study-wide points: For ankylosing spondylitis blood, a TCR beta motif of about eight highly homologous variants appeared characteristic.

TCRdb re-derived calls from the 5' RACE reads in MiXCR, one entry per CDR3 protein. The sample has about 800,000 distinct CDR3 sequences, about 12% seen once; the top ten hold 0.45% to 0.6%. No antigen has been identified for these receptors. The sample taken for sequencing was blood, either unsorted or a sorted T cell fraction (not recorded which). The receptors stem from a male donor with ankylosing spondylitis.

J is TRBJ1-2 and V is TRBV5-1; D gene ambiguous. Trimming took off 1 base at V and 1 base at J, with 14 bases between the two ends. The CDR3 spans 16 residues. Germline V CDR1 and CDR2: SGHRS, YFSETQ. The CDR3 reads CASSLYGAAHNYGYTF. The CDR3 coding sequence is TGCGCCAGCAGCTTGTATGGCGCGGCCCATAACTATGGCTACACCTTC.

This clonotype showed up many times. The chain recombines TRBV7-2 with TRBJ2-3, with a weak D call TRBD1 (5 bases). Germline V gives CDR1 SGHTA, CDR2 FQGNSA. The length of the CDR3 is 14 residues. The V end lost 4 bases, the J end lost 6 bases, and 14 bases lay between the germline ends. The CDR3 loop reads CASSWQQGRDTQYF. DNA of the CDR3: TGTGCCAGCAGCTGGCAGCAGGGTAGGGATACGCAGTATTTT.